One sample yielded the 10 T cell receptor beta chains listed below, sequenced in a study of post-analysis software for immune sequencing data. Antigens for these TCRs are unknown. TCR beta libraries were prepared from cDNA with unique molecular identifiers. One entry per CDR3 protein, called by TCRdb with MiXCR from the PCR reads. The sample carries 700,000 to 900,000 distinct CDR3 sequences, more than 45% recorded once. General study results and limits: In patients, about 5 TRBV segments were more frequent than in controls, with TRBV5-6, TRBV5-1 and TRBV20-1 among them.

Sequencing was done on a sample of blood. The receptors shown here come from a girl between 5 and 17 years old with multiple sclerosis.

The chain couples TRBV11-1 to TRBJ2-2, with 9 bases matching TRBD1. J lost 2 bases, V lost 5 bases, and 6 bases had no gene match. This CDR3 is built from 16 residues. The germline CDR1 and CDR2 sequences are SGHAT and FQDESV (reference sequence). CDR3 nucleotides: TGTGCCAGCAGCGCCCGGGACAGGGATAACACCGGGGAGCTGTTTTTT. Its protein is CASSARDRDNTGELFF. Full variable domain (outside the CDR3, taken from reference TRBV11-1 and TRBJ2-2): EAEVAQSPRYKITEKSQAVAFWCDPISGHATLYWYRQILGQGPELLVQFQDESVVDDSQLPKDRFSAERLKGVDSTLKIQPAELGDSAMYLCASSARDRDNTGELFFGEGSRLTVL.

CDR3 amino acids: CASRGTGGERTQYF. CDR3 DNA sequence: TGTGCCTCTCGGGGGACAGGGGGCGAACGGACCCAGTACTTC. The chain links TRBV7-2 to TRBJ2-5; 12 bases line up with TRBD1. Germline trimming cut 11 bases from V and 7 bases from J; bases unmatched to any gene: 11. CDR1 and CDR2 (germline): SGHTA, FQGNSA. CDR3 length: 14 amino acids.

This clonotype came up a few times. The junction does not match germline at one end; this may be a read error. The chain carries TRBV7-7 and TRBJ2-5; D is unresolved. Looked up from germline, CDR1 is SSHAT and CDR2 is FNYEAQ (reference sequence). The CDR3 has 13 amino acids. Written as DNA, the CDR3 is TGTGCTAGCAGCTCCCGGGTCCAAGAGACCCAGTACTTC. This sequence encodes CASSSRVQETQYF.

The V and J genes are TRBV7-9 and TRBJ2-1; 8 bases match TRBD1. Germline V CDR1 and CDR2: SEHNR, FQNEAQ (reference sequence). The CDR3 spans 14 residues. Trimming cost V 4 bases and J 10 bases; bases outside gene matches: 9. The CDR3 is CASSSGDRGLEQFF. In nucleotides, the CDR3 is TGTGCCAGCAGCTCAGGCGACAGGGGCTTGGAGCAGTTCTTC. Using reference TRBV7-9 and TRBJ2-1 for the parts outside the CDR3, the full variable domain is DTGVSQNPRHKITKRGQNVTFRCDPISEHNRLYWYRQTLGQGPEFLTYFQNEAQLEKSRLLSDRFSAERPKGSFSTLEIQRTEQGDSAMYLCASSSGDRGLEQFFGPGTRLTVL.

For the CDR3, the DNA is TGTGCCAGCAGACTTGGCATAGGCACCTACAATGAGCAGTTCTTC. Protein product: CASRLGIGTYNEQFF. This chain connects TRBV3-1 to TRBJ2-1; D remains unclear. The CDR3 spans 15 residues. The V and J ends lost 6 bases and 2 bases respectively, with 14 bases between them. Germline V lookup: CDR1 LGHDT, CDR2 YNNKEL (reference sequence).

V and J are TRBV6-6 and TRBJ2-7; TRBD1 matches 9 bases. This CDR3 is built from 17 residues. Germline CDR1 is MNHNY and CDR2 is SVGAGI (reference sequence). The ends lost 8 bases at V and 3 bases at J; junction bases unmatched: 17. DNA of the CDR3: TGTGCCAGCGGGTCGCTTGCGGGTCCGGGACAGGGCTACGAGCAGTACTTC. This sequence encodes CASGSLAGPGQGYEQYF.

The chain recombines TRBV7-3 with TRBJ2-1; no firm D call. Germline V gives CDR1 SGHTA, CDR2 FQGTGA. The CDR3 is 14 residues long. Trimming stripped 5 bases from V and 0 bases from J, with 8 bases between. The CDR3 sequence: CASSQESSYNEQFF. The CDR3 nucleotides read TGTGCCAGCAGCCAAGAGAGCTCCTACAATGAGCAGTTCTTC.

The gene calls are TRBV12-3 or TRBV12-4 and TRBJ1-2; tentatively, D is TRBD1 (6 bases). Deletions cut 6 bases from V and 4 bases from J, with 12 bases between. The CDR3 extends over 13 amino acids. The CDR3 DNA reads TGTGCCAGCAGCCAGGGGCCGCTCTATGGCTACACCTTC. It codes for CASSQGPLYGYTF.

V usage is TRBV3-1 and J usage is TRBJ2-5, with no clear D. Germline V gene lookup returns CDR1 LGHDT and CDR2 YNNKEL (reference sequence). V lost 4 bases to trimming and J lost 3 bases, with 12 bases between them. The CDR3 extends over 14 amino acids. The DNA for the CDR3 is TGTGCCAGCAGCCGTTCGCTAGACGAAGAGACCCAGTACTTC. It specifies CASSRSLDEETQYF.

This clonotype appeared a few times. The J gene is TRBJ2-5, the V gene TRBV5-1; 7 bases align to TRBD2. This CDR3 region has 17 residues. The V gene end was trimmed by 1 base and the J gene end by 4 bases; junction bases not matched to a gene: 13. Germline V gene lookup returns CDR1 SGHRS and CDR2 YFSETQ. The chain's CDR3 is CASSLPQTGGKRETQYF. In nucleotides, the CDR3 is TGCGCCAGCAGCTTGCCTCAGACGGGAGGCAAGAGAGAGACCCAGTACTTC.